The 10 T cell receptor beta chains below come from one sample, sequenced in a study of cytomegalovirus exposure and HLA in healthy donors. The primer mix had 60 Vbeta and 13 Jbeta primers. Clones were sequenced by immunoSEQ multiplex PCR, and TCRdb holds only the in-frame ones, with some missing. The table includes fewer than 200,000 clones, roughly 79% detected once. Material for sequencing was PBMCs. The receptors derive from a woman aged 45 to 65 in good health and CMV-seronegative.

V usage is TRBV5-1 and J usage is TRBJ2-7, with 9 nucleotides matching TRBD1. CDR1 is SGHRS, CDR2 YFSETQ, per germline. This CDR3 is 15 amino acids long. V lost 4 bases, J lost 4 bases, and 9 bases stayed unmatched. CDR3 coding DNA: TGCGCCAGCAGCATTACAGGGGGCGCTGCGTACGAGCAGTACTTC. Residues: CASSITGGAAYEQYF.

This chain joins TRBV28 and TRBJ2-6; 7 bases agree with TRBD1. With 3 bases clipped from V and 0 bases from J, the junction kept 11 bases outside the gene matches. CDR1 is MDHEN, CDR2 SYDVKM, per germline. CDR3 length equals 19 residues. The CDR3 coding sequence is TGTGCCAGCAGTTTGACCGGGACAGCTGTATTCTCTGGGGCCAACGTCCTGACTTTC. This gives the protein CASSLTGTAVFSGANVLTF.

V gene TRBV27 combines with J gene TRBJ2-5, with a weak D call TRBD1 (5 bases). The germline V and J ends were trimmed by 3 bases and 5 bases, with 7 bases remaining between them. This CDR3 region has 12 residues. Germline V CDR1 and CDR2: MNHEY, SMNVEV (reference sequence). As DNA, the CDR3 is TGTGCCAGCAGTTTTAACAGGGAGACCCAGTACTTC. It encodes CASSFNRETQYF.

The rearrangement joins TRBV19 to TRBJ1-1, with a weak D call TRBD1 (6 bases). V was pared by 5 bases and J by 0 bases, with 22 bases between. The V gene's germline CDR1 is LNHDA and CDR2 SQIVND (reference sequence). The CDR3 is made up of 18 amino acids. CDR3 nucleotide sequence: TGTGCCAGTAGTCTCCCGGGACGGAGGGGGACTATGAACACTGAAGCTTTCTTT. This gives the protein CASSLPGRRGTMNTEAFF.

The CDR3 coding sequence is TGTGCCAGCAGAACAGGGGCCCCTGGAGGTGGCTACACCTTC. Protein sequence: CASRTGAPGGGYTF. This rearrangement joins TRBV6-4 to TRBJ1-2; 7 bases map to TRBD1. This CDR3 is built from 14 residues. V was clipped by 6 bases and J by 7 bases; unmatched bases: 11. Germline loops: CDR1 MRHNA, CDR2 SNTAGT.

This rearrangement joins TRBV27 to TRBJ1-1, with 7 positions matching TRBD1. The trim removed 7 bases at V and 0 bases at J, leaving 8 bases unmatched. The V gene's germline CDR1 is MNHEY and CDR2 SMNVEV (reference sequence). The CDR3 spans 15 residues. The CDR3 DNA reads TGTGCCAGCACGAGACAGGGACACATGAACACTGAAGCTTTCTTT. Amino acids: CASTRQGHMNTEAFF.

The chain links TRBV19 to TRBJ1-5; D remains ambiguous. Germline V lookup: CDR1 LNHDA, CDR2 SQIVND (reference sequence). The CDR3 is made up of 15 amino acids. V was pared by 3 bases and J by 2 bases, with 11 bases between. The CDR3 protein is CASSISAVGNQPQHF. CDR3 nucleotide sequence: TGTGCCAGTAGTATCTCGGCGGTCGGCAATCAGCCCCAGCATTTT. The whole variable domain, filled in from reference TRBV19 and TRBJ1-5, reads DGGITQSPKYLFRKEGQNVTLSCEQNLNHDAMYWYRQDPGQGLRLIYYSQIVNDFQKGDIAEGYSVSREKKESFPLTVTSAQKNPTAFYLCASSISAVGNQPQHFGDGTRLSIL.

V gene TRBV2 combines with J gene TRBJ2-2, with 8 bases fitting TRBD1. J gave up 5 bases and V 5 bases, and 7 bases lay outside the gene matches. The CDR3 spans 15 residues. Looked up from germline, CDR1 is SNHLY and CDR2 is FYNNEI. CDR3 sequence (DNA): TGTGCCAGCAGTATCAGGGGGCTCGAAACCGGGGAGCTGTTTTTT. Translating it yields CASSIRGLETGELFF. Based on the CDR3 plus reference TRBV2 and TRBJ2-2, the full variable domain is EPEVTQTPSHQVTQMGQEVILRCVPISNHLYFYWYRQILGQKVEFLVSFYNNEISEKSEIFDDQFSVERPDGSNFTLKIRSTKLEDSAMYFCASSIRGLETGELFFGEGSRLTVL.

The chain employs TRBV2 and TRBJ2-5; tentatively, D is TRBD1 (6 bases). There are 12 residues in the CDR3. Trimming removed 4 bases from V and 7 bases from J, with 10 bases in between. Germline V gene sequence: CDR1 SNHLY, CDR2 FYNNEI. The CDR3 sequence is CASSAGDGTQYF. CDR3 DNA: TGTGCCAGCAGTGCAGGGGATGGGACCCAGTACTTC.

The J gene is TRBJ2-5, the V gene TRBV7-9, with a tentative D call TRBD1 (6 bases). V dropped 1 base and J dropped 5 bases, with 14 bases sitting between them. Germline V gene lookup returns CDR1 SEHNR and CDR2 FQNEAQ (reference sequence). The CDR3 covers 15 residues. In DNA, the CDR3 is TGTGCCAGCAGCTTAGTAACAGGGTTATTGGAGACCCAGTACTTC. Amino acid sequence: CASSLVTGLLETQYF. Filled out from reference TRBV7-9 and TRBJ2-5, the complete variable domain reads DTGVSQNPRHKITKRGQNVTFRCDPISEHNRLYWYRQTLGQGPEFLTYFQNEAQLEKSRLLSDRFSAERPKGSFSTLEIQRTEQGDSAMYLCASSLVTGLLETQYFGPGTRLLVL.